The rows below give T cell receptor beta chains drawn from one sample of a study of OX40 agonist ivuxolimab in advanced cancers. Using immunoSEQ multiplex PCR, the repertoire was profiled, and TCRdb retains in-frame clones only, with some absent. Of 65,000 to 85,000 clones in the sample, around four fifths were seen once. This material consisted of CD4+ or CD8+ T cells sorted from blood, taken in a trial of the OX40 agonist ivuxolimab. All receptors derive from an adult with an advanced solid tumor such as melanoma, head and neck, liver or kidney cancer. Both conserved end residues are part of each CDR3. A D gene is named only where the DNA matches it firmly. Size is omitted from some rows. Given values are once, few, many or a class for expanded clones.

V: TRBV19; D: .; J: TRBJ1-1; size: once; DNA: TGTGCCAGTAGTCCCACCTCGGGACGGTTGAACACTGAAGCTTTCTTT; CDR3: CASSPTSGRLNTEAFF
V: TRBV6-4; D: TRBD1; J: TRBJ1-1; size: once; DNA: TGTGCCAGCAAACCCGGACAGGGGGACACTGAAGCTTTCTTT; CDR3: CASKPGQGDTEAFF
V: TRBV21-1; D: .; J: TRBJ1-2; size: .; DNA: TGTGCCAGCAGCATCGGGAAAATCTGGAGCTATGGCTACACCTTC; CDR3: CASSIGKIWSYGYTF
V: TRBV9; D: .; J: TRBJ1-4; size: .; DNA: TGTGCCAGCAGCGTGTCTGAGCAGTTCAATGAAAAACTGTTTTTT; CDR3: CASSVSEQFNEKLFF
V: TRBV5-1; D: .; J: TRBJ1-6; size: .; DNA: TGCGCCAGCAGCTTGGACGGGCCCTCGATAAATTCACCCCTCCACTTT; CDR3: CASSLDGPSINSPLHF
V: TRBV27; D: TRBD2; J: TRBJ2-2; size: .; DNA: TGTGCCAGCAGTTTCTCCGGGACTAGGAGGATCGACGGGGAGCTGTTTTTT; CDR3: CASSFSGTRRIDGELFF
V: TRBV9; D: TRBD1; J: TRBJ2-2; size: .; DNA: TGTGCCAGCAACCAGATCCAGGGACAGACCGGGGAGCTGTTTTTT; CDR3: CASNQIQGQTGELFF
V: TRBV27; D: .; J: TRBJ1-2; size: once; DNA: TGTGCCAGCACCCGGGGGATAGGACCCTATGGCTACACCTTC; CDR3: CASTRGIGPYGYTF
V: TRBV6-1; D: TRBD1; J: TRBJ1-4; size: .; DNA: TGTGCCAGCAGTGAGTACCCGGGACAGGGAGACGAAAAACTGTTTTTT; CDR3: CASSEYPGQGDEKLFF
V: TRBV9; D: TRBD1; J: TRBJ2-2; size: .; DNA: TGTGCCAGCAGCTCCCGGGACAGGCGACCGAACACCGGGGAGCTGTTTTTT; CDR3: CASSSRDRRPNTGELFF
V: TRBV7-2; D: TRBD2; J: TRBJ2-3; size: once; DNA: TGTGCCAGCAGCCGATTGACTAGCGGGGGCCCCCTCACAGATACGCAGTATTTT; CDR3: CASSRLTSGGPLTDTQYF
V: TRBV29-1; D: .; J: TRBJ1-1; size: .; DNA: TGCAGCGTTGATGGGGGCAGAGGGACTGAAGCTTTCTTT; CDR3: CSVDGGRGTEAFF
V: TRBV9; D: .; J: TRBJ2-2; size: .; DNA: TGTGCCAGCAGCGTGACGATCCTCGCGAACACCGGGGAGCTGTTTTTT; CDR3: CASSVTILANTGELFF
V: TRBV7-9; D: .; J: TRBJ2-3; size: once; DNA: TGTGCCAGCAGCTTTCACCAGAGCACAGATACGCAGTATTTT; CDR3: CASSFHQSTDTQYF
V: TRBV28; D: .; J: TRBJ1-2; size: .; DNA: TGTGCCAGCAGTTCCCTTATTCAGGGCTACACCTTC; CDR3: CASSSLIQGYTF
V: TRBV6-5; D: .; J: TRBJ1-3; size: .; DNA: TGTGCCAGCCGTCGGGGTCAGGCAGACACCATATATTTT; CDR3: CASRRGQADTIYF
V: TRBV5-4; D: .; J: TRBJ1-2; size: .; DNA: TGTGCCAGCAGGTCAGGAACTAACTATGGCTACACCTTC; CDR3: CASRSGTNYGYTF
V: TRBV18; D: .; J: TRBJ1-5; size: .; DNA: TGTGCCAGCTCACCTCCGGGAGCTAGCAATCAGCCCCAGCATTTT; CDR3: CASSPPGASNQPQHF
V: TRBV5-1; D: TRBD2; J: TRBJ2-1; size: once; DNA: TGCGCCAGCAGCTTTGAGGCTAGCGGTGACTTGTTCTTC; CDR3: CASSFEASGDLFF
V: TRBV19; D: .; J: TRBJ2-3; size: .; DNA: TGTGCCAGCAGGGCCATCGGCACAGATACGCAGTATTTT; CDR3: CASRAIGTDTQYF
V: TRBV6-5; D: TRBD1; J: TRBJ2-2; size: .; DNA: TGTGCCAGCAGTAACGGACAGGAAAGGACCGGGGAGCTGTTTTTT; CDR3: CASSNGQERTGELFF
V: TRBV6-1; D: .; J: TRBJ2-1; size: .; DNA: TGTGCCAGCATAAGCGGACTACTCAATGAGCAGTTCTTC; CDR3: CASISGLLNEQFF
V: TRBV19; D: TRBD1; J: TRBJ1-1; size: .; DNA: TGTGCCACTCATGGAAAGGGGACAGGGTTGGTGAACACTGAAGCTTTCTTT; CDR3: CATHGKGTGLVNTEAFF
V: TRBV7-6; D: .; J: TRBJ2-1; size: .; DNA: TGTGCCAGCAGCTTAGTGGACAGTCGATACAATGAGCAGTTCTTC; CDR3: CASSLVDSRYNEQFF
V: TRBV5-4; D: TRBD1; J: TRBJ1-1; size: few; DNA: TGTGCCAGCAGCTTGAGACAGGGCGGCTCGGAAGCTTTCTTT; CDR3: CASSLRQGGSEAFF
V: TRBV12-2; D: .; J: TRBJ2-1; size: few; DNA: TGTGCAAGTCGCCTACAAAGGGGGGAATACAATGAGCAGTTCTTC; CDR3: CASRLQRGEYNEQFF
V: TRBV5-1; D: .; J: TRBJ2-7; size: .; DNA: TGCGCCAGCAGCTTTAGGGCAGGGGATGAACCCTACGAGCAGTACTTC; CDR3: CASSFRAGDEPYEQYF
V: TRBV27; D: .; J: TRBJ2-2; size: .; DNA: TGTGCCAGCAGTAGGGGCGGGGGCCCCATAGGGGGGGAGCTGTTTTTT; CDR3: CASSRGGGPIGGELFF
V: TRBV7-3; D: .; J: TRBJ2-1; size: once; DNA: TGTGCCAGCAGCATGGACGGCTACAATGAGCAGTTCTTC; CDR3: CASSMDGYNEQFF
V: TRBV7-3; D: .; J: TRBJ2-3; size: once; DNA: TGTGCCAGCAGCTTAACAGCGGGCCCGGAGGATACGCAGTATTTT; CDR3: CASSLTAGPEDTQYF
V: TRBV6-1; D: TRBD2; J: TRBJ2-7; size: .; DNA: TGTGCCAGCAGTGAAGCTGCACTAGCGAACCCCTACGAGCAGTACTTC; CDR3: CASSEAALANPYEQYF
V: TRBV6-1; D: TRBD1; J: TRBJ2-7; size: .; DNA: TGTGCCAGCAGCGCACGACAGGGACGCGAGCAGTACTTC; CDR3: CASSARQGREQYF
V: TRBV10-2; D: .; J: TRBJ2-1; size: .; DNA: TGCGCCAGCAGACCCAGCGGAGCTGGCTACAATGAGCAGTTCTTC; CDR3: CASRPSGAGYNEQFF
V: TRBV7-7; D: .; J: TRBJ1-1; size: .; DNA: TGTGCTAGCAGCCTGGATTTGAACACTGAAGCTTTCTTT; CDR3: CASSLDLNTEAFF
V: TRBV6-5; D: TRBD1; J: TRBJ1-1; size: once; DNA: TGTGCCAGCAGTCTCGACAGGGGCACTGAAGCTTTCTTT; CDR3: CASSLDRGTEAFF
V: TRBV7-2; D: .; J: TRBJ1-3; size: .; DNA: TGTGCCAGCAGCTTAGTTTCAGGACCTTCTGGAAACACCATATATTTT; CDR3: CASSLVSGPSGNTIYF
V: TRBV4-1; D: TRBD1; J: TRBJ1-1; size: once; DNA: TGCGCCAGCAGCCAAGAGTCCTGGGACAGACTTACACTGAACACTGAAGCTTTCTTT; CDR3: CASSQESWDRLTLNTEAFF
V: TRBV19; D: .; J: TRBJ1-1; size: once; DNA: TGTGCCAGTAGTACTACAGGGAGGGTGAACACTGAAGCTTTCTTT; CDR3: CASSTTGRVNTEAFF
V: TRBV4-2; D: TRBD1; J: TRBJ2-5; size: once; DNA: TGTGCCAGCAGCCCCGGGACAGGGGGTTACGGGACCCAGTACTTC; CDR3: CASSPGTGGYGTQYF
V: TRBV5-1; D: .; J: TRBJ2-5; size: .; DNA: TGCGCCAGCAGCTTCCAGGGACTGTACCAAGAGACCCAGTACTTC; CDR3: CASSFQGLYQETQYF
V: TRBV7-9; D: .; J: TRBJ1-4; size: .; DNA: TGTGCCAGCAGCCACACCTCCCCAGCCCGCACGGGTGAAAAACTGTTTTTT; CDR3: CASSHTSPARTGEKLFF
V: TRBV29-1; D: .; J: TRBJ1-1; size: .; DNA: TGCAGCGTTGTAGGCAACTTGAACACTGAAGCTTTCTTT; CDR3: CSVVGNLNTEAFF